These 2 T cell receptor beta chains were sequenced from one sample in a study of blood T cell repertoires in COVID-19. TCRdb's table, derived via immunoSEQ multiplex PCR, lists solely in-frame clones and lacks some. The repertoire includes about 190,000 clones, approximately 91% of them detected once, and approximately 1.1% sits in the top ten. The sample taken for sequencing was peripheral blood. These receptors all come from a man aged 30 to 45 with acute or convalescent COVID-19.

This chain links TRBV12-5 with TRBJ2-4; 7 nucleotides align to TRBD1. Germline V gene lookup returns CDR1 LGHNT and CDR2 FRNRAP. Losses at the gene ends were 1 base for V and 7 bases for J; bases not matched to a gene: 1. This CDR3 has 13 residues. CDR3 sequence reads: CASGLEQGNIQYF. CDR3 coding DNA: TGTGCTAGTGGTTTGGAACAGGGGAACATTCAGTACTTC.

The chain combines TRBV6-5 with TRBJ2-2; possibly TRBD1 for D (5 bases). The CDR3 is 14 residues long. Germline CDR1 is MNHEY and CDR2 is SVGAGI. The V and J ends lost 6 bases and 2 bases respectively, with 10 bases between them. The CDR3 spells CASRRQTNTGELFF. The DNA of the CDR3 is TGTGCCAGCAGACGACAGACTAACACCGGGGAGCTGTTTTTT.